This TCR beta chain was recorded in a study of shared clonotypes between healthy human individuals. Germline CDR1 and CDR2: LNHNV and YYDKDF (reference sequence). The ends were cut back, 1 base at V and 4 bases at J, with 19 bases in the middle. CDR3 length: 17 residues. Clones were read by immunoSEQ multiplex PCR, and TCRdb kept only the in-frame ones, dropping some. Among about 2 million clones listed, 90% to 95% were seen once. The sample comprised naive CD4+ T cells sorted from blood. Specified subset: CD45RA+ positively selected. The chain employs TRBV15 and TRBJ1-1, with D tentatively TRBD1 (5 bases). This clonotype was sampled from a man aged 18-30 years in good health. The CDR3 sequence is CATSRAGAGLSFTEAFF. The CDR3 nucleotides are TGTGCCACCAGCAGAGCAGGAGCAGGGCTTTCCTTCACTGAAGCTTTCTTT.